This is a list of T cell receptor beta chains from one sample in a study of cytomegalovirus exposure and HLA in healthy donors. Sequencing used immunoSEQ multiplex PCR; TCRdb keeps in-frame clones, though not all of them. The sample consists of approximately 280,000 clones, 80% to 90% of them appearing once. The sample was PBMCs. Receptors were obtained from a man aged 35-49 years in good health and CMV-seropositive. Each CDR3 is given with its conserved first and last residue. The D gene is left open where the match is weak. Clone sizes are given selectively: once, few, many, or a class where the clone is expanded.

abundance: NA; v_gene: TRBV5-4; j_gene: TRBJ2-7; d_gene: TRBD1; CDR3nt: TGTGCCAGCAGCAGGGACAGATCCTACGAGCAGTACTTC; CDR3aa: CASSRDRSYEQYF
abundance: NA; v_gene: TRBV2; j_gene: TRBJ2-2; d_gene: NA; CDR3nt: TGTGCCAGCAAGCAGCGGGCAGAGAGCCCCACCGGGGAGCTGTTTTTT; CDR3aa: CASKQRAESPTGELFF
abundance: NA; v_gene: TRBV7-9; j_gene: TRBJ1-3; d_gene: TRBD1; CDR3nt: TGTGCCAGCCGTAGACAGGGGGTCGGAAACACCATATATTTT; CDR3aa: CASRRQGVGNTIYF
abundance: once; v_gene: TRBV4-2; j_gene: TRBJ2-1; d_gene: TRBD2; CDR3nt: TGTGCCAGCAGCCAACGGACTAGCGGGGCCAATGAGCAGTTCTTC; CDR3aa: CASSQRTSGANEQFF
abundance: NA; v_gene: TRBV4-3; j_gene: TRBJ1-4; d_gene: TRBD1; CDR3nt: TGCGCCAGCAGCCAAGATCTAGACAGGGGCAATGCTAATGAAAAACTGTTTTTT; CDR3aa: CASSQDLDRGNANEKLFF
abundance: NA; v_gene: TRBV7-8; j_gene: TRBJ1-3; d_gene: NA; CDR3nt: TGTGCCAGCAGCAAGGACAGTCTTTTCTCTGGAAACACCATATATTTT; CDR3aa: CASSKDSLFSGNTIYF
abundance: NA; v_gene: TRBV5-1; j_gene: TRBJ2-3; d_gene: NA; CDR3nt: TGCGCCAGCAGCTCGGGACTTAGCACAGATACGCAGTATTTT; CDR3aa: CASSSGLSTDTQYF
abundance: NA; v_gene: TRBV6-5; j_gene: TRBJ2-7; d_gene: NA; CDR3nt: TGTGCCAGCAGTTACTCTCGGGACTCCTACGAGCAGTACTTC; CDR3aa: CASSYSRDSYEQYF
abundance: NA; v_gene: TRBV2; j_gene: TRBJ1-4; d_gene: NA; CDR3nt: TGTGCCAGCATCCTGACAGGCGCGAATGAAAAACTGTTTTTT; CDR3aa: CASILTGANEKLFF
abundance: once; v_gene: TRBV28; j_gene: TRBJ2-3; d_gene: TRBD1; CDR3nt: TGTGCCAGCAGCGGCCCGACAGGGGGCATCACACAGGTTGATACGCAGTATTTT; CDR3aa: CASSGPTGGITQVDTQYF
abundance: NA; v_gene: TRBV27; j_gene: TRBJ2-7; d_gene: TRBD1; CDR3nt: TGTGCCAGCAGTCCTTTGGACAGGGTGCCCTACGAGCAGTACTTC; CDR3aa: CASSPLDRVPYEQYF
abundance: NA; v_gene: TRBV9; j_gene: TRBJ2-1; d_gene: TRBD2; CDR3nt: TGTGCCAGCAGCGTAGAGGGTAGCGGGAGTTACAATGAGCAGTTCTTC; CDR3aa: CASSVEGSGSYNEQFF
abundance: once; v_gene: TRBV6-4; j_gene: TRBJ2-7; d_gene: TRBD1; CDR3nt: TGTGCCAGCAGAATAAAGACAGGGCCTTTAGGGGTCGAGCAGTACTTC; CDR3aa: CASRIKTGPLGVEQYF
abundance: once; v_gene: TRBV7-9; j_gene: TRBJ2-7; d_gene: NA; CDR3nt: TGTTCCAGCAGTATAACAGGGTTACACTCCTACGAGCAGTACTTC; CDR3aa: CSSSITGLHSYEQYF
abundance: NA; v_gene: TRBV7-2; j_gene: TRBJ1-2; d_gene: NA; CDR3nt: TGTGCCAGCAGCTCCGTCTTGGGGAAAGGGGGAAACTATGGCTACACCTTC; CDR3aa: CASSSVLGKGGNYGYTF
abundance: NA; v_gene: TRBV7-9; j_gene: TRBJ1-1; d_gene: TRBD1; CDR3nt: TGTTCCAGCACTGCCTACAGGGGGACGGCCACTGAAGCTTTCTTT; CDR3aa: CSSTAYRGTATEAFF
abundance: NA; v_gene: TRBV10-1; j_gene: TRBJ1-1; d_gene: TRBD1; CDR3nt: TGCGCCAGCAGTGAGGCGACAGGGGTTGACGCTGAAGCTTTCTTT; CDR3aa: CASSEATGVDAEAFF
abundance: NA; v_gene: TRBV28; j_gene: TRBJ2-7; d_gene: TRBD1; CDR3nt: TGTGCCAGCAGTTCGCGGACAGGGGGCGGCGAGCAGTACTTC; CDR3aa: CASSSRTGGGEQYF
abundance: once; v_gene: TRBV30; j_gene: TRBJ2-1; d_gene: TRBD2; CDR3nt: TGTGCCTGGAGTGTAGGGCTAGCGGGCTCCTACAATGAGCAGTTCTTC; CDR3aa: CAWSVGLAGSYNEQFF
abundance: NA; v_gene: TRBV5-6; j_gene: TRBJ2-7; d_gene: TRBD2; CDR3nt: TGTGCCAGCACCCAACTACTAAGACTAGCGTACACCTACGAGCAGTACTTC; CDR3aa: CASTQLLRLAYTYEQYF
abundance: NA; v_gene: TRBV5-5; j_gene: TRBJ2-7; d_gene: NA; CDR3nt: TGTGCCAGCAGCTCCGACACCCTAAGATACGAGCAGTACTTC; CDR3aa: CASSSDTLRYEQYF
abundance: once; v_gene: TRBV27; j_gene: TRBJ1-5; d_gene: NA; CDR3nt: TGTGCCAGCAGTTTAGGGGGCTTTCAGCCCCAGCATTTT; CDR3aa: CASSLGGFQPQHF
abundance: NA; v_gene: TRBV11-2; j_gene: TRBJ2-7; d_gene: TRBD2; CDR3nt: TGTGCCAGCAGCTGGACTAGCGGGAGCTACGAGCAGTACTTC; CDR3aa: CASSWTSGSYEQYF
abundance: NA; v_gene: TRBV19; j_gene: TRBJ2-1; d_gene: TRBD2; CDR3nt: TGTGCCAGTAGTCCAGGACTAGCGGTAAATGAGCAGTTCTTC; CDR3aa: CASSPGLAVNEQFF
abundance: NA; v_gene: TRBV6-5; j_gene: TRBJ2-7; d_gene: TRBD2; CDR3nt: TGTGCCAGCAGTTACTGGGCGGGAGGAACCTACGAGCAGTACTTC; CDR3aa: CASSYWAGGTYEQYF
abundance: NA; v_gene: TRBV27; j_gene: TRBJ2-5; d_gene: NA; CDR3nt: TGTGCCAGCATGTCCAACGGGGAGACCCAGTACTTC; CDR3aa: CASMSNGETQYF
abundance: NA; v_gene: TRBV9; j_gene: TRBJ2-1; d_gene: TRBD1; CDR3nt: TGTGCCAGCAGCGTAGGAGGGACAGGGGTTGACCATGAGCAGTTCTTC; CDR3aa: CASSVGGTGVDHEQFF
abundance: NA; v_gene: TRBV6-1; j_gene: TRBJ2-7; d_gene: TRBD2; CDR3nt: TGTGCCAGCAGTGAACTAGCGGGAGGCCAGTACGAGCAGTACTTC; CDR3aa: CASSELAGGQYEQYF
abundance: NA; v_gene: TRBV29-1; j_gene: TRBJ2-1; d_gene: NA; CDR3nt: TGCAGCGTTGTGGACTATAGGGGTGAGCAGTTCTTC; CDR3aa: CSVVDYRGEQFF